This TCR beta chain was retrieved from a study of shared clonotypes between healthy human individuals. Whole-study findings and limits: Large sequencing depth failed to make sorted-subset sequencing complete, rarefaction showed. In having few donors, the study represented limited genetic and exposure-history diversity. Clonotypes which were not shared had lower generation probabilities than clonotypes that all four donors shared.

This CDR3 contains 16 residues. V was pared by 0 bases and J by 0 bases, with 9 bases between. CDR1 KGHSH and CDR2 LQKENI come from the germline V gene. TCRdb keeps only in-frame clones here, not all; method: immunoSEQ multiplex PCR. The table has more than 2 million clones, 90% to 95% seen once. About this clone itself: Its antigen is still unknown.

Both subsets, CD45RA+ naive and CD45RA-negative memory, were split from the CD4+ cells. The TCR sequence derives from a man younger than 35 in good health. Sequenced: naive CD4+ T cells sorted from blood. The sample's subset: CD45RA+ positively selected. The chain has TRBV18 and TRBJ1-5; D remains ambiguous. The CDR3: CASSPPQWNSNQPQHF. As DNA, the CDR3 is TGTGCCAGCTCACCACCACAGTGGAATAGCAATCAGCCCCAGCATTTT.